Below, one T cell receptor (beta chain) is given with its context. What it binds is not known. The CDR3 runs 14 residues. With 3 bases removed from V and 4 bases from J, the gap between germline ends came to 9 bases. Germline V gene data show CDR1 as SNHLY and CDR2 as FYNNEI. The data were taken from a study of blood T cells in healthy people across ages. General study findings and limits: Investigators viewed diversity estimates from one million T cells as underestimates, the study reported.

A second roughly 6 to 11 cycle PCR used barcoded and J-beta primers. A 12-random-nucleotide template-switch adaptor tagged each cDNA molecule. TCRdb itself ran the 5' RACE reads through MiXCR, one entry per CDR3 protein. The sample has approximately 1,700,000 distinct CDR3 sequences; about 39% are singletons. The source material was blood. The TCR originated in a human donor in good health. The V call is TRBV2, the J call TRBJ1-4; D is ambiguous. Written as DNA, the CDR3 is TGTGCCAGCAGTGATCTTCGGGGTAATGAAAAACTGTTTTTT. As protein: CASSDLRGNEKLFF.